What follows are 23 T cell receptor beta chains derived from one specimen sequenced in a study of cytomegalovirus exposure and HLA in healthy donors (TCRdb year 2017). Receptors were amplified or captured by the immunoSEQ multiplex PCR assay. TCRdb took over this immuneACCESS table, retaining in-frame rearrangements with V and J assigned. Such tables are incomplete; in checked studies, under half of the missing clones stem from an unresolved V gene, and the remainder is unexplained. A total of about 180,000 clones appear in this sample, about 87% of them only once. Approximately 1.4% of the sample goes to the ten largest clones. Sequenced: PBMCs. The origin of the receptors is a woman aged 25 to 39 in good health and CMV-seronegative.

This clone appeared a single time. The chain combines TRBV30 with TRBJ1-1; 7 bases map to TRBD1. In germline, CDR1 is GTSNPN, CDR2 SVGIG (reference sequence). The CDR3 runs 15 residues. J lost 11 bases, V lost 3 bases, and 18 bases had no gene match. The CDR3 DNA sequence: TGTGCCTGGAGGCGAGATGGACAGGCCCAGGGATTGGCTTTCTTT. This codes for CAWRRDGQAQGLAFF.

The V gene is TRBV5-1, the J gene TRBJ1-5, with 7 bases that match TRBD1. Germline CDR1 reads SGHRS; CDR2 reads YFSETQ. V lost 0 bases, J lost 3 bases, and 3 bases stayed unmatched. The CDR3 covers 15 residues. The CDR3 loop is CASSLEGAINQPQHF. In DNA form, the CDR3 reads TGCGCCAGCAGCTTGGAGGGGGCAATCAATCAGCCCCAGCATTTT. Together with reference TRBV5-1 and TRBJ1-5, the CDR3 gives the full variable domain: KAGVTQTPRYLIKTRGQQVTLSCSPISGHRSVSWYQQTPGQGLQFLFEYFSETQRNKGNFPGRFSGRQFSNSRSEMNVSTLELGDSALYLCASSLEGAINQPQHFGDGTRLSIL.

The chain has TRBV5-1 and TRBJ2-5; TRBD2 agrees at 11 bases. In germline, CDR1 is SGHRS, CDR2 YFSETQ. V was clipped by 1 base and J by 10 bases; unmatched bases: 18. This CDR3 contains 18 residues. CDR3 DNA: TGCGCCAGCAGCTTGCCGAGACTAGCGGGGCGGTCGGTAGTGGGCCAGTACTTC. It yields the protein CASSLPRLAGRSVVGQYF.

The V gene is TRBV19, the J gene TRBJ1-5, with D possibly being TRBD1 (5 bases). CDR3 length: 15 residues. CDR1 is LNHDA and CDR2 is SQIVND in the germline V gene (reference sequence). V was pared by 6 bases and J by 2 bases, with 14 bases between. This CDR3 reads CASRPGHLGNQPQHF. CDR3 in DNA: TGTGCCAGTAGACCAGGACATCTAGGCAATCAGCCCCAGCATTTT. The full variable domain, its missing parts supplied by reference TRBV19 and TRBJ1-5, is DGGITQSPKYLFRKEGQNVTLSCEQNLNHDAMYWYRQDPGQGLRLIYYSQIVNDFQKGDIAEGYSVSREKKESFPLTVTSAQKNPTAFYLCASRPGHLGNQPQHFGDGTRLSIL.

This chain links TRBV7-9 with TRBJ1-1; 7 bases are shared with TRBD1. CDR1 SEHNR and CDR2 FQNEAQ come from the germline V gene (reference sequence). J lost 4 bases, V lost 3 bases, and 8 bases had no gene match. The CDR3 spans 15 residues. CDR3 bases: TGTGCCAGCAGCTTCTATGGGACAGTAAGCACTGAAGCTTTCTTT. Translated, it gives CASSFYGTVSTEAFF. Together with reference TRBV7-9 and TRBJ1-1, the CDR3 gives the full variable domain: DTGVSQNPRHKITKRGQNVTFRCDPISEHNRLYWYRQTLGQGPEFLTYFQNEAQLEKSRLLSDRFSAERPKGSFSTLEIQRTEQGDSAMYLCASSFYGTVSTEAFFGQGTRLTVV.

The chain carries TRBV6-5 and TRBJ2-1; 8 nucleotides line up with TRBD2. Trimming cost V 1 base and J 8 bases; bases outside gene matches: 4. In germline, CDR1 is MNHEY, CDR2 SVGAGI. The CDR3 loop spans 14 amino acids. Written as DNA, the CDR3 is TGTGCCAGCAGTTACTACGGGGGGGCCTATGAGCAGTTCTTC. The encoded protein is CASSYYGGAYEQFF.

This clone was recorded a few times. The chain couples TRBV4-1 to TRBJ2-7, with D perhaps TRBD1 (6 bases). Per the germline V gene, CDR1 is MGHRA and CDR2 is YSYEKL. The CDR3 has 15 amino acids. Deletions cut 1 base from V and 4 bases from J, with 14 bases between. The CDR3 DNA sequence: TGCGCCAGCAGCCAAGTTCCGGCACAGGGTTACGAGCAGTACTTC. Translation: CASSQVPAQGYEQYF.

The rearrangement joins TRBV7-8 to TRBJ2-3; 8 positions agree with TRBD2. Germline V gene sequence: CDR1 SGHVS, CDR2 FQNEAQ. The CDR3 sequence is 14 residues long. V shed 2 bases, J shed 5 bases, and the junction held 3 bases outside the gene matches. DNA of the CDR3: TGTGCCAGCAGCTTACTGACTAGCGAAGATACGCAGTATTTT. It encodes CASSLLTSEDTQYF. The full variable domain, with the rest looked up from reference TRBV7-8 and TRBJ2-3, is GAGVSQSPRYKVAKRGQDVALRCDPISGHVSLFWYQQALGQGPEFLTYFQNEAQLDKSGLPSDRFFAERPEGSVSTLKIQRTQQEDSAVYLCASSLLTSEDTQYFGPGTRLTVL.

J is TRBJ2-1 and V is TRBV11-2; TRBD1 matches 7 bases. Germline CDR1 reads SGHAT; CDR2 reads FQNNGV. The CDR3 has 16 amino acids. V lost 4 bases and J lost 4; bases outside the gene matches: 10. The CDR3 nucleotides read TGTGCCAGCAGCTCCTCACCTGACAGGGAGTACAATGAGCAGTTCTTC. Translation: CASSSSPDREYNEQFF.

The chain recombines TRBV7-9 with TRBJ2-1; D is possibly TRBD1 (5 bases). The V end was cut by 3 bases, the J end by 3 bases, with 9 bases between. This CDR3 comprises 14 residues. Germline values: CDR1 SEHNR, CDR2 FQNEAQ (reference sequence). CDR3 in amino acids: CASSFTGHYNEQFF. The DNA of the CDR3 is TGTGCCAGCAGCTTCACAGGACACTACAATGAGCAGTTCTTC.

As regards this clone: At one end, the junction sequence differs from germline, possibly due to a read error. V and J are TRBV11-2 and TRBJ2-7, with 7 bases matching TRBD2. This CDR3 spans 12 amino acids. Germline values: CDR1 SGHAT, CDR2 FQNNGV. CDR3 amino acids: CASSRPGEGEGF. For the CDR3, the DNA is TGTGCCAGCAGCCGACCGGGGGAGGGAGAAGGCTTC.

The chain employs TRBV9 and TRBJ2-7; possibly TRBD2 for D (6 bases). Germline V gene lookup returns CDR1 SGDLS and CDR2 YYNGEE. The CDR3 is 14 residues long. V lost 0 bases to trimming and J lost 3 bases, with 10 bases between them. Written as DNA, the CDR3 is TGTGCCAGCAGCGTAGGGGGGGAACTCTACGAGCAGTACTTC. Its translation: CASSVGGELYEQYF.

As DNA, the CDR3 is TGCGCCAGCAGCTTGGGGGGGCCGGGTGGCTACACCTTC. As protein: CASSLGGPGGYTF. The chain uses TRBV5-1 and TRBJ1-2; D may be TRBD1 (6 bases). The CDR3 sequence is 13 residues long. Germline CDR1 is SGHRS and CDR2 is YFSETQ. V shed 0 bases and J shed 7 bases, with 10 bases lying between them. Complete variable domain (other parts from reference TRBV5-1 and TRBJ1-2): KAGVTQTPRYLIKTRGQQVTLSCSPISGHRSVSWYQQTPGQGLQFLFEYFSETQRNKGNFPGRFSGRQFSNSRSEMNVSTLELGDSALYLCASSLGGPGGYTFGSGTRLTVV.

The CDR3 sequence is CASSFRDYSTDTQYF. CDR3 nucleotides: TGTGCCAGCAGTTTTCGGGACTACAGCACAGATACGCAGTATTTT. The rearrangement uses TRBV27 and TRBJ2-3, with TRBD2 identical over 7 bases. The germline gives CDR1 MNHEY, CDR2 SMNVEV (reference sequence). V lost 3 bases to trimming and J lost 0 bases; unmatched junction nucleotides: 3. The CDR3 length is 15 residues.

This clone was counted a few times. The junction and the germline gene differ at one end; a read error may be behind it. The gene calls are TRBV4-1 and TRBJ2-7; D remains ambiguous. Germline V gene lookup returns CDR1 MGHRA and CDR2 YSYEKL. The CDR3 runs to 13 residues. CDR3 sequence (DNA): TGCGCCAGCAGCCAAGATTCCCGCGCTGAGCTCTTCTTC. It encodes CASSQDSRAELFF.

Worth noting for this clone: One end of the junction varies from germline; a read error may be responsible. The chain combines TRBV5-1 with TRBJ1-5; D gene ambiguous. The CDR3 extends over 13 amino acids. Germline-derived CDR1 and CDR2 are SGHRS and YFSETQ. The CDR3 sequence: CASSLFSDQPQHF. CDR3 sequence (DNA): TGCGCCAGCAGCTTGTTTAGCGATCAGCCCCAGCATTTT.

The CDR3 nucleotides are TGCGCCAGCAGCCAAGAAGAGGACAGGGGGTACGAGCAGTACTTC. Translation: CASSQEEDRGYEQYF. The J gene is TRBJ2-7, the V gene TRBV4-1; 10 nucleotides line up with TRBD1. Germline CDR1 and CDR2: MGHRA and YSYEKL. The junction had 3 bases not matched to a gene; V was cut back by 0 bases and J by 4 bases. The CDR3 has 15 residues.

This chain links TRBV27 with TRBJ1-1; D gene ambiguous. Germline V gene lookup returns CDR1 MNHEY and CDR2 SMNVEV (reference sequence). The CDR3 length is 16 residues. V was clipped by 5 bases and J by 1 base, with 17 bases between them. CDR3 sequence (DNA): TGTGCCAGCAGTCCTCCCTCGGGAGCGCCGAACACTGAAGCTTTCTTT. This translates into CASSPPSGAPNTEAFF.

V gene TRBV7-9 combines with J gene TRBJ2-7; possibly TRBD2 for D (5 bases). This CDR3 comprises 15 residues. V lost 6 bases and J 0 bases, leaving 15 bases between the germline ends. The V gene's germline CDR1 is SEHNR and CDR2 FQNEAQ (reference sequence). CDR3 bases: TGTGCCAGCAGTCGAAGTAGCGCGCTCTCCTACGAGCAGTACTTC. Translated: CASSRSSALSYEQYF.

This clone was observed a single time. This chain's CDR3 is CASSLPSDSPNTGELFF. The CDR3 DNA reads TGTGCCAGCAGTCTCCCTTCGGACAGCCCGAACACCGGGGAGCTGTTTTTT. V gene TRBV27 combines with J gene TRBJ2-2, with D perhaps TRBD1 (6 bases). Germline loops: CDR1 MNHEY, CDR2 SMNVEV (reference sequence). This CDR3 contains 17 residues. The V gene lost 5 bases and the J gene lost 0 bases, with 16 bases spanning the gap.

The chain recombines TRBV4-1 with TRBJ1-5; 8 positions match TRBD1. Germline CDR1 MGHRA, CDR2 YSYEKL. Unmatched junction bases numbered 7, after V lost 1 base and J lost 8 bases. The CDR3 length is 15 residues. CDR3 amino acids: CASSQGAGGPKPQHF. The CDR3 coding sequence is TGCGCCAGCAGCCAAGGGGCAGGGGGCCCGAAGCCCCAGCATTTT.

CDR3 sequence (DNA): TGTGCCAGCAGCTTAGTAGGAGGGGACACTGAAGCTTTCTTT. Residues: CASSLVGGDTEAFF. The chain joins TRBV7-2 to TRBJ1-1; D is perhaps TRBD1 (5 bases). The CDR3 spans 14 residues. Trimming stripped 1 base from V and 3 bases from J, with 9 bases between. The germline V gene encodes CDR1 SGHTA and CDR2 FQGNSA.

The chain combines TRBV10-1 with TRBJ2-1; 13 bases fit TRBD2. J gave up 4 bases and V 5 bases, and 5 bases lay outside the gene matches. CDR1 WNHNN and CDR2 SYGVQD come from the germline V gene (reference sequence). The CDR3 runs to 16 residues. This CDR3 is CASSLRLAGGYNEQFF. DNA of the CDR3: TGCGCCAGCAGTCTAAGACTAGCGGGGGGTTACAATGAGCAGTTCTTC.